Sequencing of this T cell receptor beta chain was carried out in a study of T cell changes during pregnancy in multiple sclerosis. TCRdb's copy holds only in-frame clones and misses some; the assay was immunoSEQ multiplex PCR. Found here are some 40,000 clones, 90% of them singletons; the top ten hold about 0.6%. The sample here was CD4+ T cells from peripheral blood mononuclear cells, taken in the second trimester of pregnancy. This sequence was found in a female donor with multiple sclerosis, enrolled in a pregnancy study.

This CDR3 is CASSLTGNGNTIYF. The DNA of the CDR3 is TGTGCCAGCAGTCTGACAGGGAATGGAAACACCATATATTTT. The rearrangement links TRBV27 to TRBJ1-3, with 7 bases fitting TRBD1. The CDR3 is 14 amino acids. J gave up 3 bases and V 5 bases, and 4 bases lay outside the gene matches. Per the germline V gene, CDR1 is MNHEY and CDR2 is SMNVEV (reference sequence).